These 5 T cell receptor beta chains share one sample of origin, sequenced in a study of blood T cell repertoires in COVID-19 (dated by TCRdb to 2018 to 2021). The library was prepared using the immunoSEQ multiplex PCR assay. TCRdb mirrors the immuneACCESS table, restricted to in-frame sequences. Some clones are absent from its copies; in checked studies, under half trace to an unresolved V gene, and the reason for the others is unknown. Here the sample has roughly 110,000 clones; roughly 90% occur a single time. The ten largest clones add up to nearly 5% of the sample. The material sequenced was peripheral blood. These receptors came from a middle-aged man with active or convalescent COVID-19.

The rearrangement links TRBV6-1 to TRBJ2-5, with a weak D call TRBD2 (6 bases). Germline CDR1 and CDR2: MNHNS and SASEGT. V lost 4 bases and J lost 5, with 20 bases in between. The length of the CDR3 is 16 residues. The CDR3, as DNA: TGTGCCAGCAGTGCTACGGGGTCCGGGAGAATGGAGACCCAGTACTTC. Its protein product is CASSATGSGRMETQYF.

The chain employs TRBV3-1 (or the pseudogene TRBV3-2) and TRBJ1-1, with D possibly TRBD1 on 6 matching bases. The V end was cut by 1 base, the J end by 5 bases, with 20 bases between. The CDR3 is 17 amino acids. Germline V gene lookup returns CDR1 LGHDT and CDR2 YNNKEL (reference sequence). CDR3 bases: TGTGCCAGCAGCCAAGTAAGTGGTGGGGGGGCGCGGACTGAAGCTTTCTTT. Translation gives CASSQVSGGGARTEAFF.

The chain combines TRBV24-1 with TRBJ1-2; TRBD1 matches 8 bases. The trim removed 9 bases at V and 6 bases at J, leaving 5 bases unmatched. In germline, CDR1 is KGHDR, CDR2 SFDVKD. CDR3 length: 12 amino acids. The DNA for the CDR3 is TGTGCCACCGCCCAGGGGGCGGATGGCTACACCTTC. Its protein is CATAQGADGYTF.

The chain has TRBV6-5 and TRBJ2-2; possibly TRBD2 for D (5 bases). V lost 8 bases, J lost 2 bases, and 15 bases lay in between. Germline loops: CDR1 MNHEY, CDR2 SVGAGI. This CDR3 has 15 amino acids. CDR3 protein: CASCRGSPNTGELFF. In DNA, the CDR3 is TGTGCCAGCTGTCGGGGTTCCCCAAACACCGGGGAGCTGTTTTTT.

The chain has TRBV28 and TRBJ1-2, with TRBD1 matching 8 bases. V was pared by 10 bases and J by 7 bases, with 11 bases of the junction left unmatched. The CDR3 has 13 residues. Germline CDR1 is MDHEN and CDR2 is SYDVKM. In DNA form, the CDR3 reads TGTGCCACCAGGGGGCAGATAACGGGTGGCTACACCTTC. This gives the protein CATRGQITGGYTF.